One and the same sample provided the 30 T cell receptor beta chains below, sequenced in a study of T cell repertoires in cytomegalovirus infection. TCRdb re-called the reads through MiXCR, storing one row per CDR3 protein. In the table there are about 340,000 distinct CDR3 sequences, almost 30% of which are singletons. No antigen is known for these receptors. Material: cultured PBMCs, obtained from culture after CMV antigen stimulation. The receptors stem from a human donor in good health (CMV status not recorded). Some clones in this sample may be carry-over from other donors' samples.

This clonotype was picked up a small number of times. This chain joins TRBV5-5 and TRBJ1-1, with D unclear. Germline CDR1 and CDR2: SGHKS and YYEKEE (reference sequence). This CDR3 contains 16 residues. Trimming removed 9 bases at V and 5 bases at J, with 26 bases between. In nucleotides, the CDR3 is TGTGCCACCACCCTATTGGGCAGGCGGAGAGGTACTGAAGCTTTCTTT. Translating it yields CATTLLGRRRGTEAFF. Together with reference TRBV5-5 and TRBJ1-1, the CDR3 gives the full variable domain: DAGVTQSPTHLIKTRGQQVTLRCSPISGHKSVSWYQQVLGQGPQFIFQYYEKEERGRGNFPDRFSARQFPNYSSELNVNALLLGDSALYLCATTLLGRRRGTEAFFGQGTRLTVV.

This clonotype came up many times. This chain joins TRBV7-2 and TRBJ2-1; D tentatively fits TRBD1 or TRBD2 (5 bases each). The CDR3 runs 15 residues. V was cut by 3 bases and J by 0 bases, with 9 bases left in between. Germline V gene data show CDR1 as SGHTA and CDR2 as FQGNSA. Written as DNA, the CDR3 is TGTGCCAGCAGCTTTGCAGGGAGCTCCTACAATGAGCAGTTCTTC. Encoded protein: CASSFAGSSYNEQFF.

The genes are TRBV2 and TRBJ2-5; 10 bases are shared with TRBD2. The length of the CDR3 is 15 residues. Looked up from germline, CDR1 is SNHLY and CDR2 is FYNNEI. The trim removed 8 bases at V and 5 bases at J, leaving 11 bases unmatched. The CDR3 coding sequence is TGTGCCAGCGAAGAGCGGGGGGGCCCGTGGGAGACCCAGTACTTC. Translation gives CASEERGGPWETQYF.

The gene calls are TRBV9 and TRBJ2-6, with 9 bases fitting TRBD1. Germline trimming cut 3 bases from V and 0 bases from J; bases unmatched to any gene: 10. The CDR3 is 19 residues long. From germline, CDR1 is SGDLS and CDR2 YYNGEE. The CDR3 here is CASSATGTGSLSGANVLTF. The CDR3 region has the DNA TGTGCCAGCAGCGCTACGGGGACAGGGAGCCTCTCTGGGGCCAACGTCCTGACTTTC.

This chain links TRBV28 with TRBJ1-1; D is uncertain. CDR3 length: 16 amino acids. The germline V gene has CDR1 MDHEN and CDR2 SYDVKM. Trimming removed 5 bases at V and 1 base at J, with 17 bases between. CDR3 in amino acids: CASSRWLQAGNTEAFF. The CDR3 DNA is TGTGCCAGCAGTCGGTGGCTGCAAGCGGGGAACACTGAAGCTTTCTTT.

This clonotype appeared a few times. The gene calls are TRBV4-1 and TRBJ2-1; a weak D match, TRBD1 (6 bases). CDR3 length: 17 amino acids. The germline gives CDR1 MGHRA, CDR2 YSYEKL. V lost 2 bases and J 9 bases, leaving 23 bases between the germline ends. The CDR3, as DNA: TGCGCCAGCAGCCAACCAATTACAGGGCCCCTCTCCGTTGAGCAGTTCTTC. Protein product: CASSQPITGPLSVEQFF.

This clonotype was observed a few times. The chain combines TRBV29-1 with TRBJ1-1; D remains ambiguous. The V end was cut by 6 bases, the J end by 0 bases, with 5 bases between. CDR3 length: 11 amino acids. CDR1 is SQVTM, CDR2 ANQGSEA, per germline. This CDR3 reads CSVPMNTEAFF. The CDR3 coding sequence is TGCAGCGTCCCAATGAACACTGAAGCTTTCTTT.

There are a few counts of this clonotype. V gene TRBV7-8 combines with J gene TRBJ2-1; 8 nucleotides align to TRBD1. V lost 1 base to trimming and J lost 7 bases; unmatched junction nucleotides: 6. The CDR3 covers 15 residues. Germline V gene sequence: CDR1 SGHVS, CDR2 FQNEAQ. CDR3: CASSLGRGPGNEQFF. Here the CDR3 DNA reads TGTGCCAGCAGCTTAGGCAGGGGGCCGGGAAATGAGCAGTTCTTC.

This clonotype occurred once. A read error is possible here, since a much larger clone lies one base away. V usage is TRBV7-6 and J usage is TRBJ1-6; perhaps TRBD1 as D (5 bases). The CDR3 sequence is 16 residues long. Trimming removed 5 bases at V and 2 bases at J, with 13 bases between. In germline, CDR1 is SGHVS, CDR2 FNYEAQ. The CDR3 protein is CASSPSGKTYNSPLHF. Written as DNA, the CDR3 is TGTGCCAGCAGCCCATCAGGGAAGACCTATAATTCACCCCTCCACTTT.

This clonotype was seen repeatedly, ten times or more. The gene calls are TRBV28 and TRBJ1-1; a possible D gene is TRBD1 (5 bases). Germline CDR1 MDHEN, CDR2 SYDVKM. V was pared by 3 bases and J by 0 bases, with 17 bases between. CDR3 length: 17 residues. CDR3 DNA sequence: TGTGCCAGCAGTTTTCCGTCAGGGACCCGCATGAACACTGAAGCTTTCTTT. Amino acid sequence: CASSFPSGTRMNTEAFF.

CDR3 in amino acids: CASSRGRDTQYF. CDR3 sequence (DNA): TGTGCCAGCAGCCGGGGGAGAGATACGCAGTATTTT. The chain is built from TRBV12-3 or TRBV12-4 and TRBJ2-3; maybe TRBD2 (6 bases). V gave up 6 bases and J gave up 5 bases, with 9 bases separating them. CDR3 length equals 12 residues.

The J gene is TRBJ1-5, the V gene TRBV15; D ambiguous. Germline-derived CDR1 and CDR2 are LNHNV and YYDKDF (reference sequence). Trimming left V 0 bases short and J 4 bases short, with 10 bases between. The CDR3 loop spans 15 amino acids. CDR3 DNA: TGTGCCACCAGCAGAGATCTGGCAGCTAATCAGCCCCAGCATTTT. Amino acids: CATSRDLAANQPQHF.

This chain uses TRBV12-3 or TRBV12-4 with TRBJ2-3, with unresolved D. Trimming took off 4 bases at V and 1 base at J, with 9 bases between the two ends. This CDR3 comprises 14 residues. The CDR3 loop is CASSSRTRTDTQYF. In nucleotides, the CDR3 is TGTGCCAGCAGTTCCAGGACCCGCACAGATACGCAGTATTTT.

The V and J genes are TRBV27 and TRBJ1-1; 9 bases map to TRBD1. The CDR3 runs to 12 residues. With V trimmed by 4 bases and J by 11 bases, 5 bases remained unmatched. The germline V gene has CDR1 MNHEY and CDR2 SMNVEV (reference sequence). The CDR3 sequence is CASSSEQGAAFF. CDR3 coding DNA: TGTGCCAGCAGTTCTGAACAGGGGGCGGCTTTCTTT.

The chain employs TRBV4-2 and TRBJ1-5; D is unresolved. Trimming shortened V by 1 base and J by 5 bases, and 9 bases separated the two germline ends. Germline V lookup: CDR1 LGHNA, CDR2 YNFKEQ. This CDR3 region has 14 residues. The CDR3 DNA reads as TGTGCCAGCAGCCAAGCGGCAATGGATCAGCCCCAGCATTTT. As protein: CASSQAAMDQPQHF.

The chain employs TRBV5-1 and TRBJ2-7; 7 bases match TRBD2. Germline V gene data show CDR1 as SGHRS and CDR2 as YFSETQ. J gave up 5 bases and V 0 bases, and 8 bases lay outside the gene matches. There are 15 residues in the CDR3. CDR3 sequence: CASSLARGDLDEQYF. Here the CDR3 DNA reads TGCGCCAGCAGCTTGGCCCGGGGGGATCTCGACGAGCAGTACTTC.

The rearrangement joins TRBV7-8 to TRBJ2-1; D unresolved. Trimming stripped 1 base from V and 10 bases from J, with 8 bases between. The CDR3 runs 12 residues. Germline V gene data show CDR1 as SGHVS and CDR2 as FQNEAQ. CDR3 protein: CASSLERREQFF. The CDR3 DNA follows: TGTGCCAGCAGCTTAGAACGCAGGGAGCAGTTCTTC.

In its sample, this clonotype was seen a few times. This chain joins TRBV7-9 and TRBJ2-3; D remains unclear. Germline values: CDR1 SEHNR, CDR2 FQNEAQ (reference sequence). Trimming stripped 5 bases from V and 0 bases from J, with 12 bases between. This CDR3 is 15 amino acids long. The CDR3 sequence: CASSRPSGSTDTQYF. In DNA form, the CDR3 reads TGTGCCAGCAGCCGCCCGTCCGGTAGCACAGATACGCAGTATTTT. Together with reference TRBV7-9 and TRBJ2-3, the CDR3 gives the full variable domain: DTGVSQNPRHKITKRGQNVTFRCDPISEHNRLYWYRQTLGQGPEFLTYFQNEAQLEKSRLLSDRFSAERPKGSFSTLEIQRTEQGDSAMYLCASSRPSGSTDTQYFGPGTRLTVL.

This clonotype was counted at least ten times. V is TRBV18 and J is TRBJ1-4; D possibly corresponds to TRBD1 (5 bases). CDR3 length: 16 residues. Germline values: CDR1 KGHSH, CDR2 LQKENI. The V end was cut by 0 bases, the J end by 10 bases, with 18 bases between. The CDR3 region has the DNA TGTGCCAGCTCACCACCGATCCGTGACAGAGCCATAAAACTGTTTTTT. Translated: CASSPPIRDRAIKLFF.

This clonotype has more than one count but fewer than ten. CDR3 nucleotide sequence: TGTGCCACCAGTGAGTCTCAAGGCACAGATACGCAGTATTTT. Its protein is CATSESQGTDTQYF. The rearrangement links TRBV24-1 to TRBJ2-3; D gene uncertain. The germline V and J ends were trimmed by 4 bases and 1 base, with 8 bases remaining between them. The CDR3 loop spans 14 amino acids. CDR1 and CDR2 from the germline V gene are KGHDR and SFDVKD.

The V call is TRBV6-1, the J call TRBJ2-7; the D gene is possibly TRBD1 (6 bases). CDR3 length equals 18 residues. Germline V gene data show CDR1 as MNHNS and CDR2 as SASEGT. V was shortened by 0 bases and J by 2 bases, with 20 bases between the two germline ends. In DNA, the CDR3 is TGTGCCAGCAGTGAAGCGCTTCCCGACAGGCTAACTACCTACGAGCAGTACTTC. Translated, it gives CASSEALPDRLTTYEQYF.

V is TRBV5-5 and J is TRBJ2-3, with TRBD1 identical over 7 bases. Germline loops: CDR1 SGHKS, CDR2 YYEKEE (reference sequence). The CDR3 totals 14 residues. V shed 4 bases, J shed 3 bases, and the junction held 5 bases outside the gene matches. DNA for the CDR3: TGTGCCAGCAGCATAACAGGGGCGACAGATACGCAGTATTTT. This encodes CASSITGATDTQYF.

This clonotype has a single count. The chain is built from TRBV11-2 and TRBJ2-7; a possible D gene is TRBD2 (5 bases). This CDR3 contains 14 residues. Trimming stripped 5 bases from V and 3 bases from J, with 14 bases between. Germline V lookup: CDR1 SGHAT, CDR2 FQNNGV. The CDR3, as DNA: TGTGCCAGCAGCCGAGCGGTGATGAGCTACGAGCAGTACTTC. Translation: CASSRAVMSYEQYF.

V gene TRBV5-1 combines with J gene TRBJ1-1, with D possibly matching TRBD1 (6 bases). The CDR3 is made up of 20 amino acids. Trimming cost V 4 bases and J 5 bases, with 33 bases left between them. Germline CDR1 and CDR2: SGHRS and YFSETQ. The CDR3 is CASSPHNTGKGMYGATEAFF. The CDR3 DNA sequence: TGCGCCAGCAGCCCCCACAATACAGGGAAAGGGATGTACGGAGCGACTGAAGCTTTCTTT.

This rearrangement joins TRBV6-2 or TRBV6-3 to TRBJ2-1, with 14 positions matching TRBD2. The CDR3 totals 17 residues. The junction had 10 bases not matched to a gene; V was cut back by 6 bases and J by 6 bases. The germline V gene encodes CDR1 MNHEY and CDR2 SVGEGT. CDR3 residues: CASSSPPGLAGANEQFF. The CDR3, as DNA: TGTGCCAGCAGCTCTCCACCGGGACTAGCGGGAGCCAATGAGCAGTTCTTC.

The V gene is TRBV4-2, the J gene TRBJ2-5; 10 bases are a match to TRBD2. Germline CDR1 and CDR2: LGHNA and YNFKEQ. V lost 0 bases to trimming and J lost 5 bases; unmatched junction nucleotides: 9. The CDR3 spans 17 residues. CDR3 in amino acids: CASSQEIAGGSIETQYF. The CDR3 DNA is TGTGCCAGCAGCCAAGAAATAGCGGGAGGAAGCATTGAGACCCAGTACTTC.

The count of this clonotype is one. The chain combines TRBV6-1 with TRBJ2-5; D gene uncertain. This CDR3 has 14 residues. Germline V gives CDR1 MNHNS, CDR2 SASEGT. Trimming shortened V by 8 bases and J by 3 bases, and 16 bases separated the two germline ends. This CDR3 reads CASCPPADKETQYF. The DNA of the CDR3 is TGTGCCAGCTGTCCCCCGGCAGACAAAGAGACCCAGTACTTC.

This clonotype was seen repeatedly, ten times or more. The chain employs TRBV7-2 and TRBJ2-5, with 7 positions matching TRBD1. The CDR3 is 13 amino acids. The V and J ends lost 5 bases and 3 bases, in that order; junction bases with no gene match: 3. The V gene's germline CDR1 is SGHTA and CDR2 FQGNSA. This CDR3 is CASSPGQKETQYF. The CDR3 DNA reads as TGTGCCAGCAGCCCGGGACAGAAAGAGACCCAGTACTTC.

The CDR3 reads CSVHTGFGETQYF. CDR3 in DNA: TGCAGCGTTCATACAGGGTTCGGGGAGACCCAGTACTTC. The chain joins TRBV29-1 to TRBJ2-5; tentative D call: TRBD1 (6 bases). This CDR3 region has 13 residues. With 5 bases removed from V and 5 bases from J, the gap between germline ends came to 15 bases. CDR1 is SQVTM and CDR2 is ANQGSEA in the germline V gene.

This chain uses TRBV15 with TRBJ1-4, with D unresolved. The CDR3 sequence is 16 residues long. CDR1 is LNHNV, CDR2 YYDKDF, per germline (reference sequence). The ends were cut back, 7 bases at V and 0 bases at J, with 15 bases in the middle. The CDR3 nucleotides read TGTGCCACCACCCAGACACTCGTTGCAACTAATGAAAAACTGTTTTTT. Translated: CATTQTLVATNEKLFF.